Reported below is one T cell receptor beta chain. Its antigen is undetermined. The data were taken from a study of T cells in Graves' hyperthyroidism and ophthalmopathy. In germline, CDR1 is ENHRY, CDR2 SYGVKD. CDR3 length: 16 residues. V was shortened by 0 bases and J by 0 bases, with 11 bases between the two germline ends. Exclusion criteria comprised uncontrolled infection, other autoimmune disease, pregnancy or lactation. RNA transcripts provided the source from which TCR beta CDR3 regions were amplified. In the first-round RT-PCR of the TCR CDR3, the HTBI primer set was used. One entry per CDR3 protein, called by TCRdb with MiXCR from the multiplex PCR reads. The top ten hold about 11% of the sample, which has fewer than 550,000 distinct CDR3 sequences, approximately 25% seen once. Study-wide points: Before onset, ophthalmopathy was predicted by the model a median 6.5 months earlier. Clonotypes that were expanded in thyroid above 0.001 mostly appeared in blood too. Classification by a 13 V-J model distinguished ophthalmopathy from stable hyperthyroidism.

Sequencing was carried out using blood. This TCR was recovered from a woman younger than 45 with Graves' ophthalmopathy. This rearrangement joins TRBV10-3 to TRBJ1-2; D ambiguous. CDR3 bases: TGTGCCATCAGTGAGTCGTCGAAGACTACTAACTATGGCTACACCTTC. Protein: CAISESSKTTNYGYTF.